This TCR beta chain derives from a study of technical replicates of blood from several donors. Germline lookup yields CDR1 SEHNR and CDR2 FQNEAQ (reference sequence). The CDR3 is made up of 13 amino acids. V was trimmed by 5 bases and J by 1 base, leaving 6 bases between them. The assay was immunoSEQ multiplex PCR, and TCRdb's table has in-frame clones only and misses some. The sample consists of tens of thousands of clones, around 96% of them appearing once. V is TRBV7-9 and J is TRBJ2-1, with D perhaps TRBD2 (6 bases). This receptor was obtained from a human donor in good health. Sequenced sample: T cells isolated from PBMCs. DNA for the CDR3: TGTGCCAGCAGCGGAGGGTCCTACAATGAGCAGTTCTTC. Its translation: CASSGGSYNEQFF.